The entry that follows covers one T cell receptor beta chain sequence. What it recognizes is unknown. The source of the sample is a study of cytotoxic CD8 clonotypes in ibrutinib-treated CLL. Study-wide findings and caveats: Rising at ibrutinib response, clonality subsequently fell back toward baseline at progression. Shared public clonotypes were rare, and on treatment they either got smaller or stayed the same.

In germline, CDR1 is MDHEN, CDR2 SYDVKM. Trimming removed 1 base from V and 7 bases from J, with 5 bases in between. This CDR3 has 11 residues. Data came from immunoSEQ multiplex PCR; TCRdb stores just in-frame clones and leaves some out. The sample has more than 110,000 clones; more than 70% are singletons. J is TRBJ2-7 and V is TRBV28; D gene unclear. The specimen was PBMCs, collected after 36 months of ibrutinib treatment. This clonotype originated in a human donor with chronic lymphocytic leukemia. The CDR3 loop reads CASSLSWEQYF. The CDR3 DNA follows: TGTGCCAGCAGTTTATCATGGGAGCAGTACTTC.